This T cell receptor beta chain was documented in a study of T cell responses to AZD1222 COVID-19 vaccine. CDR1 is SNHLY and CDR2 is FYNNEI in the germline V gene. V gave up 6 bases and J gave up 6 bases, with 17 bases separating them. CDR3 size: 14 residues. Concerning this clone itself: Its cognate antigen is unknown.

Notes on the study in general: Clonal diversity may have been underestimated, and the donors were mostly white British, with more females than males.

The assay was immunoSEQ multiplex PCR, and TCRdb's table has in-frame clones only and misses some. The repertoire holds roughly 130,000 clones, around 84% seen once, with roughly 12% in the top ten. Specimen: peripheral blood, collected on day 0 of AZD1222 vaccination. This clonotype originated in an adult in good health. This sequence joins TRBV2 and TRBJ1-2; D is ambiguous. Here the CDR3 DNA reads TGTGCCAGCAGCCTACGAGGGTACGCGGATGGCTACACCTTC. Residues: CASSLRGYADGYTF.